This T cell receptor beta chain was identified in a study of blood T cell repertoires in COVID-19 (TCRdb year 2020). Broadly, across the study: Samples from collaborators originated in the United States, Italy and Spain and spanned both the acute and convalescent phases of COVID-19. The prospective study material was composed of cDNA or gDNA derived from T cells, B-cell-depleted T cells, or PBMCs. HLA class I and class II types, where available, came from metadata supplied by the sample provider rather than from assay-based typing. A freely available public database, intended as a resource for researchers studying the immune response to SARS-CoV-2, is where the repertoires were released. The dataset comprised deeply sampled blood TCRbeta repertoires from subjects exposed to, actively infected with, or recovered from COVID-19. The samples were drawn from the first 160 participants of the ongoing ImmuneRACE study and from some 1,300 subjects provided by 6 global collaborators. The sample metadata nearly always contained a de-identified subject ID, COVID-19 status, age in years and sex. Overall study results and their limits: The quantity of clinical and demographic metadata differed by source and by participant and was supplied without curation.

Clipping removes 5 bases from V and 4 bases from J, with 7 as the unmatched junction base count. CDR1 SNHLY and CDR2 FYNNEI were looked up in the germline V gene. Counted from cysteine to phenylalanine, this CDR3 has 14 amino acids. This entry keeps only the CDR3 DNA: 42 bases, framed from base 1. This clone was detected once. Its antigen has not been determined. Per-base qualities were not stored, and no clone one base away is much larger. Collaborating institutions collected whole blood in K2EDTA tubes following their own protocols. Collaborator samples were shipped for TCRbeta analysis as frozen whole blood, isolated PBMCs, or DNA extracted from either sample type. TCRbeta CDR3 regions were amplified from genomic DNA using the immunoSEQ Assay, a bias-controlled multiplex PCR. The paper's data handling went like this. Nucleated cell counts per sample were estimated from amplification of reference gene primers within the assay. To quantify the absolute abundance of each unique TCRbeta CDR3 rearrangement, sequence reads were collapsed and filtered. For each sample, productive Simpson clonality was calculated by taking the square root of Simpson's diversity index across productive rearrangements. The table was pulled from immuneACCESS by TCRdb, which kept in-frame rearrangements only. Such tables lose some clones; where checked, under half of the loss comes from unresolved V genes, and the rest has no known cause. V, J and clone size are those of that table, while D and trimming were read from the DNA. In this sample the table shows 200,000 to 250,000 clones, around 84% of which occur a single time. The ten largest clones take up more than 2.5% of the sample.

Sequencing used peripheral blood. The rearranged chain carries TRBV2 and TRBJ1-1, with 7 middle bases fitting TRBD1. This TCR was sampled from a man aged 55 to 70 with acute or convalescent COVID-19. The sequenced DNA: TGTGCCAGCAGTCTAGGACAGGTCCTCACTGAAGCTTTCTTT. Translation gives CASSLGQVLTEAFF.